This TCR beta chain was sequenced in a study of CD8 T cells in Susac syndrome. In the case of this clonotype: A junction boundary mismatches the germline segment, possibly from a read error.

The authors reverse transcribed about 0.5 to 1 ug RNA with random hexamers. One entry per CDR3 protein, called by TCRdb with MiXCR from the immunoSEQ multiplex PCR reads. The profile covers around 170,000 distinct CDR3 sequences, with about 95% appearing a single time and around 0.16% taken by the ten largest. The CDR3 loop spans 12 amino acids. The chain links TRBV12-3 or TRBV12-4 to TRBJ1-3; 8 bases agree with TRBD1. The sequencing sample was made of CD8+ T cells from PBMCs. The receptor comes from a human donor with Susac syndrome. The CDR3 here is CASSFPQGELHF. CDR3 bases: TGTGCCAGCAGTTTTCCACAGGGGGAACTGCATTTT.